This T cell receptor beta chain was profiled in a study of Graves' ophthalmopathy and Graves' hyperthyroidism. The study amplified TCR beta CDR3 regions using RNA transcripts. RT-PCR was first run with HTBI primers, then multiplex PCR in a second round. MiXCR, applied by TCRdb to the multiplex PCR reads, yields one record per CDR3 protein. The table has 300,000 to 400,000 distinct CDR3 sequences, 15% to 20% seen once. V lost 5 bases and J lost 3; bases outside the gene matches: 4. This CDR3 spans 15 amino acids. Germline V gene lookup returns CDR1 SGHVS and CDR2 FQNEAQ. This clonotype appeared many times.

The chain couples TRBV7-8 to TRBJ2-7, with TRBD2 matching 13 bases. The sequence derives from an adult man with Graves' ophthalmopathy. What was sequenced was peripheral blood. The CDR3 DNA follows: TGTGCCAGCAGCATCGGGACTAGCGGGATCTACGAGCAGTACTTC. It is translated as CASSIGTSGIYEQYF.